The sequence of this T cell receptor beta chain was determined in a study of T cell changes during pregnancy in multiple sclerosis. Germline CDR1 SGHNT, CDR2 YYREEE (reference sequence). There are 12 residues in the CDR3. The V end lost 1 base, the J end lost 6 bases, and 7 bases lay between the germline ends. The repertoire was sequenced with immunoSEQ multiplex PCR; TCRdb's copy has only in-frame clones and lacks some. The repertoire includes 45,000 to 60,000 clones, 85% to 95% of them detected once, and around 0.61% sits in the top ten. The clonotype comes from a female donor with multiple sclerosis, enrolled in a pregnancy study. J is TRBJ1-2 and V is TRBV5-4, with D maybe TRBD1 (5 bases). This sample comprised CD4+ T cells from peripheral blood mononuclear cells, obtained in the third trimester of pregnancy. CDR3 bases: TGTGCCAGCAGCTTGAAAGGGGATGGCTACACCTTC. This translates into CASSLKGDGYTF.